The 29 T cell receptor beta chains below come from one sample, sequenced in a study of T cells in Graves' hyperthyroidism and ophthalmopathy. Amplification of TCR beta CDR3 regions was performed using RNA transcripts as template. The TCR CDR3 first-round RT-PCR relied on the HTBI primer set. TCRdb independently ran MiXCR on the multiplex PCR reads; one entry per CDR3 protein. Of roughly 520,000 distinct CDR3 sequences in the sample, roughly a quarter were seen once. The sequenced material came from blood. Receptors were obtained from a woman aged 25 to 39 with Graves' ophthalmopathy.

In this sample, this clonotype turned up many times. The V call is TRBV10-3, the J call TRBJ1-3; 10 nucleotides match TRBD1. Germline CDR1 reads ENHRY; CDR2 reads SYGVKD. The CDR3 length is 18 residues. Germline trimming cut 5 bases from V and 0 bases from J; bases unmatched to any gene: 10. CDR3: CAISTDRGPTYSGNTIYF. CDR3 coding DNA: TGTGCCATCAGTACTGACAGGGGGCCAACGTACTCTGGAAACACCATATATTTT.

There are many counts of this clonotype. The J gene is TRBJ1-1, the V gene TRBV5-1; no clear D gene. Trimming took off 6 bases at V and 1 base at J, with 16 bases between the two ends. CDR3 length equals 15 residues. The V gene's germline CDR1 is SGHRS and CDR2 YFSETQ. Written as DNA, the CDR3 is TGCGCCAGCACCCCCCGACCGGCCGCGAACACTGAAGCTTTCTTT. It codes for CASTPRPAANTEAFF. Based on the CDR3 plus reference TRBV5-1 and TRBJ1-1, the full variable domain is KAGVTQTPRYLIKTRGQQVTLSCSPISGHRSVSWYQQTPGQGLQFLFEYFSETQRNKGNFPGRFSGRQFSNSRSEMNVSTLELGDSALYLCASTPRPAANTEAFFGQGTRLTVV.

This clonotype appeared many times. V and J are TRBV5-1 and TRBJ2-2; no clear D. This CDR3 has 13 amino acids. The V and J ends lost 1 base and 5 bases respectively, with 6 bases between them. Looked up from germline, CDR1 is SGHRS and CDR2 is YFSETQ. The CDR3 spells CASSLRPTGELFF. CDR3 in DNA: TGCGCCAGCAGCTTGAGACCAACCGGGGAGCTGTTTTTT.

The chain links TRBV4-1 to TRBJ1-5; D is perhaps TRBD1 (5 bases). This CDR3 region has 14 residues. Germline CDR1 and CDR2: MGHRA and YSYEKL. Trimming took off 1 base at V and 5 bases at J, with 9 bases between the two ends. CDR3 in DNA: TGCGCCAGCAGCCAAGTCAGGGCTGATCAGCCCCAGCATTTT. This gives the protein CASSQVRADQPQHF.

This clonotype was seen repeatedly, ten times or more. This chain links TRBV28 with TRBJ2-7, with D perhaps matching TRBD1 (5 bases). This CDR3 spans 15 amino acids. The germline V and J ends were trimmed by 5 bases and 0 bases, with 14 bases remaining between them. The germline CDR1 and CDR2 sequences are MDHEN and SYDVKM. The CDR3 loop is CASSGATPTSYEQYF. In DNA form, the CDR3 reads TGTGCCAGCAGTGGGGCTACCCCTACCTCCTACGAGCAGTACTTC.

The rearrangement links TRBV2 to TRBJ2-5, with a possible D match to TRBD2 (5 bases). The CDR3 length is 13 residues. Trimming removed 8 bases at V and 0 bases at J, with 10 bases between. Germline assignment: CDR1 SNHLY and CDR2 FYNNEI. The CDR3 DNA reads TGTGCCAGCGGAGAGGGATACCAAGAGACCCAGTACTTC. This codes for CASGEGYQETQYF.

This clonotype has ten or more counts. CDR3 in amino acids: CATSRDRQGGEAFF. CDR3 nucleotide sequence: TGTGCCACCAGCAGAGATCGCCAGGGCGGAGAAGCTTTCTTT. The rearrangement joins TRBV15 to TRBJ1-1; TRBD1 is a possible D gene (5 bases). There are 14 residues in the CDR3. Trimming removed 0 bases from V and 8 bases from J, with 13 bases in between. CDR1 and CDR2 (germline): LNHNV, YYDKDF (reference sequence).

This clonotype appeared many times. The chain joins TRBV19 to TRBJ2-5, with D unresolved. Trimming cost V 6 bases and J 0 bases, with 8 bases left between them. There are 13 residues in the CDR3. Germline V lookup: CDR1 LNHDA, CDR2 SQIVND (reference sequence). CDR3 sequence: CASSPMYQETQYF. The CDR3 nucleotides are TGTGCCAGTAGCCCTATGTACCAAGAGACCCAGTACTTC.

This chain uses TRBV5-1 with TRBJ1-1; D might be TRBD1 (5 bases). V was shortened by 4 bases and J by 5 bases, with 18 bases between the two germline ends. The CDR3 spans 15 residues. Germline CDR1 is SGHRS and CDR2 is YFSETQ. In DNA, the CDR3 is TGCGCCAGCAGCCTCCAACCGGGGGTTAGTACTGAAGCTTTCTTT. Residues: CASSLQPGVSTEAFF.

This clonotype was counted between two and nine times. This chain uses TRBV19 with TRBJ1-5, with D perhaps TRBD1 (5 bases). The germline gives CDR1 LNHDA, CDR2 SQIVND (reference sequence). Trimming took off 4 bases at V and 4 bases at J, with 14 bases between the two ends. The CDR3 contains 15 residues. The CDR3 sequence: CASSRVRGENQPQHF. The CDR3 DNA reads TGTGCCAGTAGTAGGGTGCGGGGCGAGAATCAGCCCCAGCATTTT.

A word on this clonotype: This may come from a read error, since a much larger clone is one base off. CDR3 sequence reads: CASSFPLGELCF. The CDR3 DNA is TGTGCCAGCAGTTTCCCTCTCGGGGAGCTGTGTTTT. The rearrangement uses TRBV12-3 or TRBV12-4 and TRBJ2-2; D might be TRBD2 (5 bases). This CDR3 is built from 12 residues.

This clonotype was seen ten or more times. The chain combines TRBV12-3 or TRBV12-4 with TRBJ1-1; D gene ambiguous. Between the trimmed V and J ends, which lost 7 bases and 1 base, there was a span of 10 bases. The CDR3 has 13 amino acids. The CDR3, as DNA: TGTGCCAGCATTTGGGCCGCGAACACTGAAGCTTTCTTT. It codes for CASIWAANTEAFF.

The chain is built from TRBV5-1 and TRBJ1-2, with D maybe TRBD1 (5 bases). CDR3 size: 14 residues. Deletions cut 0 bases from V and 8 bases from J, with 14 bases between. Germline V CDR1 and CDR2: SGHRS, YFSETQ. In DNA, the CDR3 is TGCGCCAGCAGCTTGGTTTTAGGGGATGCGGGCTACACCTTC. Translated: CASSLVLGDAGYTF.

This clonotype has a count of ten or more. This chain uses TRBV2 with TRBJ2-3; D is unclear. Germline CDR1 is SNHLY and CDR2 is FYNNEI. V was clipped by 7 bases and J by 8 bases, with 16 bases between them. The CDR3 is 13 amino acids. The CDR3 loop is CASTPLSSGTQYF. DNA for the CDR3: TGTGCCAGCACCCCTTTGTCTAGTGGTACGCAGTATTTT.

This clonotype was recorded only once. CDR3 sequence: CASSFQLAAAAYEQYF. The CDR3 DNA is TGTGCCAGCAGCTTTCAACTCGCTGCTGCGGCCTACGAGCAGTACTTC. This sequence joins TRBV11-2 and TRBJ2-7; D is ambiguous. The CDR3 extends over 16 amino acids. Trimming took off 3 bases at V and 2 bases at J, with 17 bases between the two ends. The V gene's germline CDR1 is SGHAT and CDR2 FQNNGV. Using reference TRBV11-2 and TRBJ2-7 for the parts outside the CDR3, the full variable domain is EAGVAQSPRYKIIEKRQSVAFWCNPISGHATLYWYQQILGQGPKLLIQFQNNGVVDDSQLPKDRFSAERLKGVDSTLKIQPAKLEDSAVYLCASSFQLAAAAYEQYFGPGTRLTVT.

This rearrangement joins TRBV2 to TRBJ1-1; D gene unclear. Germline V gives CDR1 SNHLY, CDR2 FYNNEI. The CDR3 is 11 amino acids. The V gene lost 10 bases and the J gene lost 7 bases, with 13 bases spanning the gap. The CDR3 DNA reads TGTGCCATCAAGCGGGTGTTTGAAGCTTTCTTT. Encoded protein: CAIKRVFEAFF. Based on the CDR3 plus reference TRBV2 and TRBJ1-1, the full variable domain is EPEVTQTPSHQVTQMGQEVILRCVPISNHLYFYWYRQILGQKVEFLVSFYNNEISEKSEIFDDQFSVERPDGSNFTLKIRSTKLEDSAMYFCAIKRVFEAFFGQGTRLTVV.

The chain carries TRBV6-5 and TRBJ1-2; tentative D call: TRBD1 (6 bases). CDR1 is MNHEY, CDR2 SVGAGI, per germline. V was clipped by 2 bases and J by 2 bases, with 18 bases between them. There are 17 residues in the CDR3. This CDR3 reads CASSYGGAGGLNYGYTF. Here the CDR3 DNA reads TGTGCCAGCAGTTACGGGGGGGCCGGGGGACTAAACTATGGCTACACCTTC.

This clonotype was recorded at least ten times. The chain carries TRBV12-3 or TRBV12-4 and TRBJ1-2; TRBD1 might be the D (6 bases). Trimming removed 2 bases from V and 8 bases from J, with 18 bases in between. CDR3 size: 15 residues. As DNA, the CDR3 is TGTGCCAGCAGTTTATGGTCCGGGGGCGCGGGAGGCTACACCTTC. Amino acid sequence: CASSLWSGGAGGYTF.

This clonotype was found many times. The J gene is TRBJ2-2, the V gene TRBV5-1; 7 nucleotides agree with TRBD1. The CDR3 is 14 amino acids. Germline assignment: CDR1 SGHRS and CDR2 YFSETQ. The trim removed 4 bases at V and 3 bases at J, leaving 3 bases unmatched. Here the CDR3 reads CASSAGTDTGELFF. The CDR3, as DNA: TGCGCCAGCAGCGCCGGGACAGACACCGGGGAGCTGTTTTTT.

The rearrangement joins TRBV2 to TRBJ2-3; tentatively, D is TRBD1 or TRBD2 (5 bases each). This CDR3 has 13 residues. V was shortened by 7 bases and J by 6 bases, with 14 bases between the two germline ends. The germline CDR1 and CDR2 sequences are SNHLY and FYNNEI. The CDR3 sequence is CASTPIGADTQYF. DNA of the CDR3: TGTGCCAGCACCCCGATCGGGGCGGATACGCAGTATTTT. Variable domain in full (rest from reference TRBV2 and TRBJ2-3): EPEVTQTPSHQVTQMGQEVILRCVPISNHLYFYWYRQILGQKVEFLVSFYNNEISEKSEIFDDQFSVERPDGSNFTLKIRSTKLEDSAMYFCASTPIGADTQYFGPGTRLTVL.

At least ten counts were recorded for this clonotype. The chain recombines TRBV12-3 or TRBV12-4 with TRBJ1-1; D not certain. This CDR3 has 13 amino acids. Trimming took 2 bases from V and 3 from J, leaving 7 bases between them. The DNA for the CDR3 is TGTGCCAGCAGTTTAATGGGATACACTGAAGCTTTCTTT. It yields the protein CASSLMGYTEAFF.

The chain joins TRBV7-8 to TRBJ2-7, with a possible D match to TRBD1 (5 bases). The germline gives CDR1 SGHVS, CDR2 FQNEAQ. This CDR3 comprises 14 residues. Trimming shortened V by 1 base and J by 4 bases, and 11 bases separated the two germline ends. CDR3 amino acids: CASSLELQVYEQYF. For the CDR3, the DNA is TGTGCCAGCAGCTTAGAGTTACAGGTGTACGAGCAGTACTTC.

In its sample, this clonotype was seen many times. The chain has TRBV12-3 or TRBV12-4 and TRBJ2-4; TRBD2 aligns across 7 bases. The CDR3 covers 16 residues. V shed 3 bases, J shed 2 bases, and the junction held 7 bases outside the gene matches. As DNA, the CDR3 is TGTGCCAGCAGTTTGGCGCTAGCGGACTCCAAAAACATTCAGTACTTC. It translates to CASSLALADSKNIQYF.

This chain joins TRBV19 and TRBJ2-7; possibly TRBD1 for D (5 bases). Trimming left V 5 bases short and J 6 bases short, with 11 bases between. The CDR3 length is 12 residues. The germline V gene encodes CDR1 LNHDA and CDR2 SQIVND (reference sequence). The CDR3: CASSFRDSEQYF. Here the CDR3 DNA reads TGTGCCAGTAGTTTCAGGGATTCCGAGCAGTACTTC.

This clonotype has a handful of counts. The chain employs TRBV5-1 and TRBJ1-5, with D tentatively TRBD1 (6 bases). CDR1 and CDR2 (germline): SGHRS, YFSETQ. V lost 0 bases and J lost 6, with 13 bases in between. This CDR3 is 15 amino acids long. As DNA, the CDR3 is TGCGCCAGCAGCTTGGAGTGGGGGGCGGGTCAGCCCCAGCATTTT. This codes for CASSLEWGAGQPQHF.

This clonotype was seen many times. V is TRBV11-2 and J is TRBJ2-7; D remains ambiguous. The germline V gene has CDR1 SGHAT and CDR2 FQNNGV. Between the trimmed V and J ends, which lost 1 base and 4 bases, there was a span of 8 bases. The CDR3 is made up of 13 amino acids. The CDR3 here is CASSLVLDYEQYF. The CDR3 DNA sequence: TGTGCCAGCAGCTTAGTTCTGGATTACGAGCAGTACTTC. Full variable domain (outside the CDR3, taken from reference TRBV11-2 and TRBJ2-7): EAGVAQSPRYKIIEKRQSVAFWCNPISGHATLYWYQQILGQGPKLLIQFQNNGVVDDSQLPKDRFSAERLKGVDSTLKIQPAKLEDSAVYLCASSLVLDYEQYFGPGTRLTVT.

The rearrangement joins TRBV5-8 to TRBJ1-1; no clear D gene. V lost 1 base and J 10 bases, leaving 11 bases between the germline ends. The CDR3 is 12 amino acids. From germline, CDR1 is SGHTS and CDR2 YDEGEE. The DNA for the CDR3 is TGTGCCAGCAGCTTGTCTGGGCGGGGAGCTTTCTTT. It is translated as CASSLSGRGAFF.

There are a few counts of this clonotype. This chain connects TRBV20-1 to TRBJ1-5; D uncertain. V was shortened by 3 bases and J by 5 bases, with 8 bases between the two germline ends. Germline-derived CDR1 and CDR2 are DFQATT and SNEGSKA (reference sequence). The CDR3 sequence is 12 residues long. The CDR3 bases are TGCAGTGCTAGTGTTACCGATCAGCCCCAGCATTTT. This sequence encodes CSASVTDQPQHF.

At least ten counts were recorded for this clonotype. This may be a read error, as it is one base from a much larger clone. In this CDR3 the conserved last residue, phenylalanine or tryptophan, is missing, so a read error is likely. The chain combines TRBV12-3 or TRBV12-4 with TRBJ2-7; no clear D gene. The CDR3 runs to 14 residues. Trimming removed 2 bases at V and 0 bases at J, with 8 bases between. CDR3 DNA: TGTGCCAGCAGTTTAAGATTAGACTCCTACGAGCAGTACCTC. It specifies CASSLRLDSYEQYL.